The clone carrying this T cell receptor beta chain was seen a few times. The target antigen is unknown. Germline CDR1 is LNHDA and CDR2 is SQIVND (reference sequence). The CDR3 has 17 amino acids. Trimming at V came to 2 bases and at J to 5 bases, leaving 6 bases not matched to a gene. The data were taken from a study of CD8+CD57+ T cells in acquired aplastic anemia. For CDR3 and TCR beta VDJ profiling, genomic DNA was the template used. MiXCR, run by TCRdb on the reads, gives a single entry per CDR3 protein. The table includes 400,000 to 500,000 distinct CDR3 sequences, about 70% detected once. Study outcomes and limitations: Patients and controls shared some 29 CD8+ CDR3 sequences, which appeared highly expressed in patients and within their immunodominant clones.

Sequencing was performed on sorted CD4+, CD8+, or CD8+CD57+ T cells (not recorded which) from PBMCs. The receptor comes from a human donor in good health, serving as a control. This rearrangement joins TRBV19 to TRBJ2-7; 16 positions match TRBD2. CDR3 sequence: CASSIRGLAGGPHEQYF. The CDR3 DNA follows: TGTGCCAGTAGTATAAGGGGACTAGCGGGGGGGCCCCACGAGCAGTACTTC. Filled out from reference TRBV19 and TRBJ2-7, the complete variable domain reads DGGITQSPKYLFRKEGQNVTLSCEQNLNHDAMYWYRQDPGQGLRLIYYSQIVNDFQKGDIAEGYSVSREKKESFPLTVTSAQKNPTAFYLCASSIRGLAGGPHEQYFGPGTRLTVT.